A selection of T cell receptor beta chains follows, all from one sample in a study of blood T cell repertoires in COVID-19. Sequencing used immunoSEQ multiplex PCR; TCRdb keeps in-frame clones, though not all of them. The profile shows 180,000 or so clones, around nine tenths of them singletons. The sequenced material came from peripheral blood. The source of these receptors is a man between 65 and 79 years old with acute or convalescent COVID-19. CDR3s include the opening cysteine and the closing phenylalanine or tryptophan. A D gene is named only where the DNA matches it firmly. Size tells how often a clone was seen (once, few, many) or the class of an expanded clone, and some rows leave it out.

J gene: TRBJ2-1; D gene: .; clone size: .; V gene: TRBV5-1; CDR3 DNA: TGCGCTTGCGGCCGAGTCCCCTCCTACAATGAGCAGTTCTTC; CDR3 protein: CACGRVPSYNEQFF
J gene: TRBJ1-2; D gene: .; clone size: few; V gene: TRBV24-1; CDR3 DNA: TGTGCCACCAGTGATTGGCGGGGACCAGGATACACCTTC; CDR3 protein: CATSDWRGPGYTF
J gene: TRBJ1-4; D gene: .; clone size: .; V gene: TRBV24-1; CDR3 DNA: TGTGCCACCAGTGATCCCGGGGTTTGGACTAATGAAAAACTGTTTTTT; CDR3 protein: CATSDPGVWTNEKLFF
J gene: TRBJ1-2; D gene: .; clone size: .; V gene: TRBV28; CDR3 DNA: TGTGCCAGCAGTTTAGGAGGGCTGAATGGCTACACCTTC; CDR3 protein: CASSLGGLNGYTF
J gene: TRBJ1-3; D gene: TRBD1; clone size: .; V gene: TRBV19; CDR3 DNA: TGTGCCAGTAGTCCCAGGACAGGGGGCTCTGGAAACACCATATATTTT; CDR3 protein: CASSPRTGGSGNTIYF
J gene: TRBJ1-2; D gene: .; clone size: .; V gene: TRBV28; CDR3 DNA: TGTGCCAGCAGTTTATCTTCCGTGGGCTACACCTTC; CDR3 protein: CASSLSSVGYTF
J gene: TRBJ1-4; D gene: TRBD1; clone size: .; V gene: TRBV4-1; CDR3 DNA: TGCGCCAGCAGCCTCTTACTACAGGGGACCAGAGAAAAACTGTTTTTT; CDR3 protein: CASSLLLQGTREKLFF
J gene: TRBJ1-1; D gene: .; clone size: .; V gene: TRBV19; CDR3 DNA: TGTGCCAGTAGTTTCCTGGAGTACCGCTTCTTCTTT; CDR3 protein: CASSFLEYRFFF
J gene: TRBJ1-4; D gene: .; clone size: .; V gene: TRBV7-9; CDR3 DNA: TGTGCCAGCAGTCGGACGGGAGAAAAACTGTTTTTT; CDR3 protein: CASSRTGEKLFF
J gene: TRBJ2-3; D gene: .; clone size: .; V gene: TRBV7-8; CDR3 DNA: TGTGCCAGCAGTCGAAGGACAGGAGGGGGCACAGATACGCAGTATTTT; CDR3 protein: CASSRRTGGGTDTQYF
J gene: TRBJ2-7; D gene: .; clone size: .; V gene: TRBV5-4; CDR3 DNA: TGTGCCAGCAGCCCGAACGTTGACTCTGGCTACGAGCAGTACTTC; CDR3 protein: CASSPNVDSGYEQYF
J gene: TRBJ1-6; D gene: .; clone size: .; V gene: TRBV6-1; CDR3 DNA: TGTGCCAGCAGTGCTCCCCATGGGGCGAATTCACCCCTCCACTTT; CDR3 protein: CASSAPHGANSPLHF
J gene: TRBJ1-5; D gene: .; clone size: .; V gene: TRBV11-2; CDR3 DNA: TGTGCCAGCAGCTTAGGGGGGGGGAATCAGCCCCAGCATTTT; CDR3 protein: CASSLGGGNQPQHF
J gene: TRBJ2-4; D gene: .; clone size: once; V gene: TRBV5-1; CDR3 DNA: TGCGCCAGCAGCTTGTCTCAGGACAAAAACATTCAGTACTTC; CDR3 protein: CASSLSQDKNIQYF
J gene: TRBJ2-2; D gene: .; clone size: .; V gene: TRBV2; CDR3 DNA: TGTGCCAGCACCTGGACCCGGGGGAACACCGGGGAGCTGTTTTTT; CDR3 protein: CASTWTRGNTGELFF
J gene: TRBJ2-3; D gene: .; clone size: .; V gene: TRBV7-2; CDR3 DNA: TGTGCCAGCAGTCAAGCCCGGGATACGCAGTATTTT; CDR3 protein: CASSQARDTQYF
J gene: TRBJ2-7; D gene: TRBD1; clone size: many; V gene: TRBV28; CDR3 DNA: TGTGCCAGCAGTGACGGGACAGACTACGAGCAGTACTTC; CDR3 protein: CASSDGTDYEQYF
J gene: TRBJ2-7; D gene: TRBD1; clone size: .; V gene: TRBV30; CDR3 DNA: TGTGCCTGGAACAGGGGCGGGTACGAGCAGTACTTC; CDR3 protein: CAWNRGGYEQYF
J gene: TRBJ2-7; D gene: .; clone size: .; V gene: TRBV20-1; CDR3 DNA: TGCAGTGCTAGTCGCGGTACCGAGCAGTACTTC; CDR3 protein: CSASRGTEQYF
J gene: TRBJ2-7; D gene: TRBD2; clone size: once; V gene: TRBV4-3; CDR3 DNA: TGCGCCAGCAGCCAAGCCCTGGCACTAGCGGTTTACGAGCAGTACTTC; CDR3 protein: CASSQALALAVYEQYF
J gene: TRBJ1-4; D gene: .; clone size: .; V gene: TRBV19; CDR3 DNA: TGTGCCAGTAGTATAGTAGAGAGGGGGATTTATGAAAAACTGTTTTTT; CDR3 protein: CASSIVERGIYEKLFF
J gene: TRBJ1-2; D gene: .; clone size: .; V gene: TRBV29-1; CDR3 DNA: TGCAGCGTTGAAGCCCGAAAGACAGGCGGCTACACCTTC; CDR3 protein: CSVEARKTGGYTF
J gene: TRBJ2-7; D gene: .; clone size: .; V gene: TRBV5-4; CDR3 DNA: TGTGCCAGCAGCCCGGGTGGGGAGGCCCCGTTCGAGCAGTACTTC; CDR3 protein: CASSPGGEAPFEQYF
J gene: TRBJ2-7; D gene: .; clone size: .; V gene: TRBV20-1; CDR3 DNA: TGCAGTGCTAGAGAATACCGGGAGCAGTACTTC; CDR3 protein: CSAREYREQYF
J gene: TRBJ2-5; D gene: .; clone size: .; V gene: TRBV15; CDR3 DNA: TGTGCCACCAGCAGAGAGGGGGCCCACCAAGAGACCCAGTACTTC; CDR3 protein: CATSREGAHQETQYF
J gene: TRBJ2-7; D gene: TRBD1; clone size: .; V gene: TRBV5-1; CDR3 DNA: TGCGCCAGCAGCTTGGGACCTCCAGGGGGCGAGCAGTACTTC; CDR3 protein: CASSLGPPGGEQYF
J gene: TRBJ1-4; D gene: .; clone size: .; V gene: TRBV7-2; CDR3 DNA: TGTGCCAGCAGCCTCTTTGCAACTAATGAAAAACTGTTTTTT; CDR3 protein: CASSLFATNEKLFF
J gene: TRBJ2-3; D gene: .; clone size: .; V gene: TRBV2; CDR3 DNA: TGTGCCAGCAGTGAAGCGCGAAATCCTGCAGATACGCAGTATTTT; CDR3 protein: CASSEARNPADTQYF
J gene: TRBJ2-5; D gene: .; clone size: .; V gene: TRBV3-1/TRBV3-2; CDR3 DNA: TGTGCCAGCAGCCAAGAATGGAGGTTCACCCAAGAGACCCAGTACTTC; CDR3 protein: CASSQEWRFTQETQYF
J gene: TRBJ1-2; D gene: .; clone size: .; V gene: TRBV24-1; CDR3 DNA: TGTGCCACCAAGCCGGATGGCTACACCTTC; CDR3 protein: CATKPDGYTF
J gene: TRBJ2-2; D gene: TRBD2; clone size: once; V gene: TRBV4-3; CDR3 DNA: TGCGCCAGCAGCCAAGGGCTAGCGGGGGGATCCTACACCGGGGAGCTGTTTTTT; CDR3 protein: CASSQGLAGGSYTGELFF
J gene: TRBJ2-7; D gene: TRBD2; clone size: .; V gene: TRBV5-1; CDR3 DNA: TGCGCCAGCAGCCCTGGGACTAGCGGGTACGAGCAGTACTTC; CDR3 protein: CASSPGTSGYEQYF
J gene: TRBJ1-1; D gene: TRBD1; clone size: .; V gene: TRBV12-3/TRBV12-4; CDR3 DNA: TGTGCCAGCAGGGAGAGACAGGGGACTGAAGCTTTCTTT; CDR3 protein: CASRERQGTEAFF
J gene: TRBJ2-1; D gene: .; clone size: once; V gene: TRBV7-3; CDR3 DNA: TGTGCCAGCAGTCCTCAGGGGTTCGGTGAGCAGTTCTTC; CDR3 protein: CASSPQGFGEQFF
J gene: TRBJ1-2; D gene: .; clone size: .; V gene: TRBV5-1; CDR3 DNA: TGCGCCAGCAGCCTCGGACAGTCAGGGGATGGCTACACCTTC; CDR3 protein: CASSLGQSGDGYTF
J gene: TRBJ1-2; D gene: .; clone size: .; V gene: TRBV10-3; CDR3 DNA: TGTGCCATCAGTGCCACAGGGCAGGGCTACACCTTC; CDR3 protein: CAISATGQGYTF
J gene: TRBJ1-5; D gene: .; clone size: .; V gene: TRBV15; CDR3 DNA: TGTGCCACCAGCAGAGATGTAGGGGTCCAGCATTTT; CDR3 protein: CATSRDVGVQHF
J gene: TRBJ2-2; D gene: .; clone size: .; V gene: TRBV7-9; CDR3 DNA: TGTGCCAGCAGCCCCCGACTATCTAACACCGGGGAGCTGTTTTTT; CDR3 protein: CASSPRLSNTGELFF
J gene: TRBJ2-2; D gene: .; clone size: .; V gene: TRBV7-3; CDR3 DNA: TGTGCCAGCAGCACCCAGAATGGGGAGCTGTTTTTT; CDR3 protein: CASSTQNGELFF
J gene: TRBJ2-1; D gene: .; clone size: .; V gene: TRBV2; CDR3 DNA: TGTGCCAGCAGTGATCAGGGCCGCGTATTGAATGAGCAGTTCTTC; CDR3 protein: CASSDQGRVLNEQFF
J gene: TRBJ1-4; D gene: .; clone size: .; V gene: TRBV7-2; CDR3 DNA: TGTGCCAGCAGCCCATATACAGGGTTTGAAAAACTGTTTTTT; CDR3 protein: CASSPYTGFEKLFF
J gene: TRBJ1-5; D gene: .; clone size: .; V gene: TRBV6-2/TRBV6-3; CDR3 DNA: TGTGCCAGCAGCCCAGACAGGCATCAGCCCCAGCATTTT; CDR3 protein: CASSPDRHQPQHF
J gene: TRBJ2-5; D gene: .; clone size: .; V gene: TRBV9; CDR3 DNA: TGTGCCAGCAGCCCGTCGACAGTCCAAGAGACCCAGTACTTC; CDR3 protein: CASSPSTVQETQYF
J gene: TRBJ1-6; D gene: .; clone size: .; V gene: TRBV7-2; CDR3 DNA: TGTGCCAGCAGCTTCGAAGGGGCCTATAATTCACCCCTCCACTTT; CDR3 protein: CASSFEGAYNSPLHF
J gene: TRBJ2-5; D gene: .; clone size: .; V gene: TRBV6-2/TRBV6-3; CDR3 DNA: TGTGCCAGCAGTTGGGGCCTACAAGTCCAAGAGACCCAGTACTTC; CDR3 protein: CASSWGLQVQETQYF
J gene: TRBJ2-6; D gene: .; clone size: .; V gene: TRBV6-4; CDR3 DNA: TGTGCCAGCAGTGATGCGTCCGGGAACGGGGCCAACGTCCTGACTTTC; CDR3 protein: CASSDASGNGANVLTF
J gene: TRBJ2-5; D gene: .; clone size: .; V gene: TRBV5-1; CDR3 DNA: TGCGCCAGCAGCTTGGCCGGGGTTCAAGAGACCCAGTACTTC; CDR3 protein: CASSLAGVQETQYF
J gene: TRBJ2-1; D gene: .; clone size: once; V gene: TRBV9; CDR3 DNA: TGTGCCAGCAGCCCTAGGACAGGCGGGACGGACAATGAGCAGTTCTTC; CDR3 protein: CASSPRTGGTDNEQFF
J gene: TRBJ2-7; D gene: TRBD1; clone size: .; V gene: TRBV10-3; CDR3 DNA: TGTGCCATCAGGGGACAGGGGGCCGAGCAGTACTTC; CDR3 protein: CAIRGQGAEQYF